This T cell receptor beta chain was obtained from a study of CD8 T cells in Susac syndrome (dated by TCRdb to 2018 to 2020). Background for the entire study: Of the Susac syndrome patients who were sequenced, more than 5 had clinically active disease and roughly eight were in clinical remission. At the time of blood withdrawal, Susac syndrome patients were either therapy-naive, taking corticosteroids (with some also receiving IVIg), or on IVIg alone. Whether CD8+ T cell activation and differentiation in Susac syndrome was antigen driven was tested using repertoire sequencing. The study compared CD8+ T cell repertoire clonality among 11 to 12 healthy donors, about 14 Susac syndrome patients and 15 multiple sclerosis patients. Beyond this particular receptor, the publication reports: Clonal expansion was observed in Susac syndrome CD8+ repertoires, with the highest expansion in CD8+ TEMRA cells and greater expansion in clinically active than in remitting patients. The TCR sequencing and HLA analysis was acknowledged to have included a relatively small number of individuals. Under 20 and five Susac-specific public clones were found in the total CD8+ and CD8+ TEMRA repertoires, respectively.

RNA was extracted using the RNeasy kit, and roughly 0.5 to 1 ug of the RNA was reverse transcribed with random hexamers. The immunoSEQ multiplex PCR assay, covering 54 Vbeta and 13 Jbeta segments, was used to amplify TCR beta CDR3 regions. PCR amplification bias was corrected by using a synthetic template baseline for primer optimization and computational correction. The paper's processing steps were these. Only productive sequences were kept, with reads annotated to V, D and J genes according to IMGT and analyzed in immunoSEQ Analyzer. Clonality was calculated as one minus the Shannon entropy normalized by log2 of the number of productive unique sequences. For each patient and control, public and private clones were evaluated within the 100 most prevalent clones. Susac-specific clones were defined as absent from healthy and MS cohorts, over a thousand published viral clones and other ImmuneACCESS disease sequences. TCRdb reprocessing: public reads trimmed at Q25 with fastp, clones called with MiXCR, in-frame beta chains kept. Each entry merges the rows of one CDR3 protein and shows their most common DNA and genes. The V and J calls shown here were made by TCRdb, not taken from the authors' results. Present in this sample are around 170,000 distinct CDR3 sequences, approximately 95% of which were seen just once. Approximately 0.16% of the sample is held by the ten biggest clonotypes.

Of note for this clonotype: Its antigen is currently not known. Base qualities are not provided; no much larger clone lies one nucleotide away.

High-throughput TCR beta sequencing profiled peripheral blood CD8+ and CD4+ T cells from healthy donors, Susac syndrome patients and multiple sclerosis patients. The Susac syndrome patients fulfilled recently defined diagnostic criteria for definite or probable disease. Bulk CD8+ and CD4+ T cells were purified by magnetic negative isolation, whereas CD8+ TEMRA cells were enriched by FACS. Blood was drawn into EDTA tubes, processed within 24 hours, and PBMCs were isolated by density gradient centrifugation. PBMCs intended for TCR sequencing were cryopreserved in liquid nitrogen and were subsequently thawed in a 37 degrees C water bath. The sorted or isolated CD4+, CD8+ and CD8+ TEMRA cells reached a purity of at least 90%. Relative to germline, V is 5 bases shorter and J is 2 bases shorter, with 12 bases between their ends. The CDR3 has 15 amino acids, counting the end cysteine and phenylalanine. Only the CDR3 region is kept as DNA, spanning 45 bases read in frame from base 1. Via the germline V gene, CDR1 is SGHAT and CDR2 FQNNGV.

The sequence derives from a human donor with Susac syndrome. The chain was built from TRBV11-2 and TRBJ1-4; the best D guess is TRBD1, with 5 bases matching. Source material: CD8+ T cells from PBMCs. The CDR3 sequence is CASSPTQATNEKLFF. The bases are TGTGCCAGCAGCCCGACACAGGCGACTAATGAAAAACTGTTTTTT.